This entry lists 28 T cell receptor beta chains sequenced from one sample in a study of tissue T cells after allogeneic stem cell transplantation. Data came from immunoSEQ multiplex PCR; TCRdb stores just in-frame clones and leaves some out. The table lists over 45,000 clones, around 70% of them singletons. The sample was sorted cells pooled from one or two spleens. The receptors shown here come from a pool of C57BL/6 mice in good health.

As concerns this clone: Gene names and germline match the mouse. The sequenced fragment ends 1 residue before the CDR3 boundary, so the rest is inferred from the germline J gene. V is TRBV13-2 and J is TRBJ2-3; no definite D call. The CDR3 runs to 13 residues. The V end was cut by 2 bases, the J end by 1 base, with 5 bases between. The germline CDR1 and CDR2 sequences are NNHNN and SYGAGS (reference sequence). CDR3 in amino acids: CASGDPRAETLYF. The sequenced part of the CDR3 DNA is TGTGCCAGCGGTGACCCCCGTGCAGAAACGCTGTAT.

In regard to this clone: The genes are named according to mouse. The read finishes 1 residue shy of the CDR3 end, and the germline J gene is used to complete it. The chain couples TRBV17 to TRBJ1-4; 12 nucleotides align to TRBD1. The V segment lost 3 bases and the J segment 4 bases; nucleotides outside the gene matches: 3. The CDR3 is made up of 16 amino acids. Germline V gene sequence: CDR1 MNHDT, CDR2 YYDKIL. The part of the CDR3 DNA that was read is TGTGCTAGCAGTAGGGGGACAGGGGGCGGCAACGAAAGATTATTT. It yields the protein CASSRGTGGGNERLF. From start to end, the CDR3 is CASSRGTGGGNERLFF.

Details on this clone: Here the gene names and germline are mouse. CDR3 region: CASGDATGGEQYF. CDR3 DNA (partial): TGTGCCAGCGGTGATGCGACAGGGGGCGAACAGTAC. The chain uses TRBV13-2 and TRBJ2-7; 10 bases are a match to TRBD1. With the read ending 1 residue before the CDR3 end, the germline J gene is used to fill in that end. Trimming cost V 0 bases and J 7 bases; bases outside gene matches: 1. Germline CDR1 NNHNN, CDR2 SYGAGS (reference sequence). This CDR3 has 13 residues.

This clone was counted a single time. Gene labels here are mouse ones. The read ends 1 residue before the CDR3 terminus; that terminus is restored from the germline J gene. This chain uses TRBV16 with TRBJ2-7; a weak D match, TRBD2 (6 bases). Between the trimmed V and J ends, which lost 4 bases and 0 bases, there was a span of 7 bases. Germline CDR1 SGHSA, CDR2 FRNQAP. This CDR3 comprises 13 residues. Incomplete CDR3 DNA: TGTGCAAGCAGCTGGGGGGTCTCCTATGAACAGTAC. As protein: CASSWGVSYEQY. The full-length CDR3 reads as CASSWGVSYEQYF.

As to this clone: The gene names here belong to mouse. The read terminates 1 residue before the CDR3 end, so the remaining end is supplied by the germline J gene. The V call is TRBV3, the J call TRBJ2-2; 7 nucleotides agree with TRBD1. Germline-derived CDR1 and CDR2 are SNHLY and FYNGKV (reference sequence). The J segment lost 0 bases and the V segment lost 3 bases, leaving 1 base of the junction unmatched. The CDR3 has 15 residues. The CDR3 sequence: CASSFGTANTGQLYF. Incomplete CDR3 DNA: TGTGCCAGCAGCTTCGGGACAGCAAACACCGGGCAGCTCTAC.

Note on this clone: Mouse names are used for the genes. The DNA read from the CDR3 is TGTGCTAGCAGTTTATCGATGGACAACTCCGACTACACC. This sequence encodes CASSLSMDNSDYT. The CDR3, in full, reads CASSLSMDNSDYTF. J is TRBJ1-2 and V is TRBV29; D call uncertain. The read is 1 residue too short to cover the CDR3 end, so that end is filled in from the germline J gene. Germline lookup yields CDR1 MSHET and CDR2 SYDVDS. This CDR3 comprises 14 residues. Trimming pared 0 bases from V and 2 bases from J, leaving 7 bases between.

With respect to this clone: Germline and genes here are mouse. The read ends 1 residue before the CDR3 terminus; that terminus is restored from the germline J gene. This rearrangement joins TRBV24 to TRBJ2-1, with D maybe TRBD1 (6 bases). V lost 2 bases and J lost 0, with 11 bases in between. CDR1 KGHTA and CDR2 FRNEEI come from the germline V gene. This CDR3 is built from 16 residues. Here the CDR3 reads CASSLRDKNNYAEQFF. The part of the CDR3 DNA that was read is TGTGCCAGCAGTCTGCGGGACAAAAATAACTATGCTGAGCAGTTC.

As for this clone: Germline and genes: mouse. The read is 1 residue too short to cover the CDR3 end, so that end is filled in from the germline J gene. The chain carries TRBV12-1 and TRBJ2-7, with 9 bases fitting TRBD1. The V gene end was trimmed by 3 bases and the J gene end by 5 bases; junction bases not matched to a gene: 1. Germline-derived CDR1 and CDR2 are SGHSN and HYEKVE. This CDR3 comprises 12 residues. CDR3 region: CASSRDRDEQYF. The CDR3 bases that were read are TGTGCCAGCTCTAGGGACAGGGATGAACAGTAC.

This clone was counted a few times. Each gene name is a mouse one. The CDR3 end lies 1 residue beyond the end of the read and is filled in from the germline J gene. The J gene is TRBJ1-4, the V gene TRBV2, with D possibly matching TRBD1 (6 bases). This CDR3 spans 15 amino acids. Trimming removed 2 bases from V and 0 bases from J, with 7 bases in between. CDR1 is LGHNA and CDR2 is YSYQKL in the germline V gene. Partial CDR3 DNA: TGTGCCAGCAGCCAAACAGGGCTTTCCAACGAAAGATTATTT. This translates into CASSQTGLSNERLF. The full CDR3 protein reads CASSQTGLSNERLFF.

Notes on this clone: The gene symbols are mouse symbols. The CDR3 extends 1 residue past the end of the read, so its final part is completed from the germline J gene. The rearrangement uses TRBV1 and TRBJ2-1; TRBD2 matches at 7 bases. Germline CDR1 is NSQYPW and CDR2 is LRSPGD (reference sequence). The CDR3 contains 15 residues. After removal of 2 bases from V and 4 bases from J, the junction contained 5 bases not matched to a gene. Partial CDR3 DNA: TGCACCTGCAGTGCAAGGGCTGGGGGTTATGCTGAGCAGTTC. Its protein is CTCSARAGGYAEQF. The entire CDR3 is CTCSARAGGYAEQFF.

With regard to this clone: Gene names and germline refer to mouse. Partial CDR3 DNA: TGTGCCAGCAGCCAAGAAAGTTCGCCCCTCTAC. It translates to CASSQESSPLY. The full CDR3 reads CASSQESSPLYF. The rearrangement uses TRBV2 and TRBJ1-6, with D uncertain. The read ends 1 residue shy of where the CDR3 ends; the end is completed using the germline J gene. TRBJ1-6 is noted as an ORF with a role that remains uncertain. Germline lookup yields CDR1 LGHNA and CDR2 YSYQKL. The CDR3 totals 12 residues. V was cut by 0 bases and J by 9 bases, with 3 bases left in between.

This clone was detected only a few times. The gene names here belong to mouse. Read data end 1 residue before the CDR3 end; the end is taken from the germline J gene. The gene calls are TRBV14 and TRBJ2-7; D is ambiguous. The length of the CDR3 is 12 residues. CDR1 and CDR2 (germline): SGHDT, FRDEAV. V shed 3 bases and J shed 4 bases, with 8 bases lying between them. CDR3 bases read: TGTGCCAGCAGTTACCCGGGGTATGAACAGTAC. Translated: CASSYPGYEQY. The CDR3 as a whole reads CASSYPGYEQYF. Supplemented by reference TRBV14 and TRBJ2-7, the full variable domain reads EAGVTQSPRYAVLQEGQAVSFWCDPISGHDTLYWYQQPRDQGPQLLVYFRDEAVIDNSQLPSDRFSAVRPKGTNSTLKIQSAKQGDTATYLCASSYPGYEQYFGPGTRLTVL.

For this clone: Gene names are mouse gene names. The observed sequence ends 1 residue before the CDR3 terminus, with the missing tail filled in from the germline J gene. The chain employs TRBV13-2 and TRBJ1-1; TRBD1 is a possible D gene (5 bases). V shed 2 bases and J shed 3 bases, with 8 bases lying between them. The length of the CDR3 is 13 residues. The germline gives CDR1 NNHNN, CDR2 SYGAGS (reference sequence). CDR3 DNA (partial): TGTGCCAGCGGTGACGGGGGGGACACAGAAGTCTTC. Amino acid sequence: CASGDGGDTEVF. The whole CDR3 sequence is CASGDGGDTEVFF.

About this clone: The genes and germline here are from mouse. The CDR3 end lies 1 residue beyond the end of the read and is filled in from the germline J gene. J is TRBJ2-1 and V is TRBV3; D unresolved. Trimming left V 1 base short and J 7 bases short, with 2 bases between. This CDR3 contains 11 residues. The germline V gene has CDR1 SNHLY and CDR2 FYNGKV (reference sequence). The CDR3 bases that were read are TGTGCCAGCAGCTTAGAGGCTGAGCAGTTC. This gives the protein CASSLEAEQF. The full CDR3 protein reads CASSLEAEQFF.

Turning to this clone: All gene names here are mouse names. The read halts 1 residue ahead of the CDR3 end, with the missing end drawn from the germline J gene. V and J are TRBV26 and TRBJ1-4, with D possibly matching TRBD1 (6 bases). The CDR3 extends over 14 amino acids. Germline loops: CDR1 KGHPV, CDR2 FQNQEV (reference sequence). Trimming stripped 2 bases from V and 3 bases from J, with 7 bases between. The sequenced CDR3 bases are TGTGCCAGCAGTCTGCACAGGGCCAACGAAAGATTATTT. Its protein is CASSLHRANERLF. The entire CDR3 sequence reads CASSLHRANERLFF.

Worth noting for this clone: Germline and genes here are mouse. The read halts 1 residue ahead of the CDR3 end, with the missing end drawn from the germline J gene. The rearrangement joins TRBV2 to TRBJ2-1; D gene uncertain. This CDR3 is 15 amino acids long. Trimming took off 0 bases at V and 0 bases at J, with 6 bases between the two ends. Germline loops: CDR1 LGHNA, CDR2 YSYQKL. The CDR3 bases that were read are TGTGCCAGCAGCCAAGAGGGGTTTAACTATGCTGAGCAGTTC. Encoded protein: CASSQEGFNYAEQF. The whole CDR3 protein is CASSQEGFNYAEQFF.

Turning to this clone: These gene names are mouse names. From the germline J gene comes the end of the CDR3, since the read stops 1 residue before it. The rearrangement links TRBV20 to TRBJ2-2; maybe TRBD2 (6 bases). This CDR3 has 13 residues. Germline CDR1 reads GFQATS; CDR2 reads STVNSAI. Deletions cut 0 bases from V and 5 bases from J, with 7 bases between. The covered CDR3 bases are TGTGGTGCTAGGGACTGGGGTACCGGGCAGCTCTAC. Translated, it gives CGARDWGTGQLY. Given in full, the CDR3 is CGARDWGTGQLYF.

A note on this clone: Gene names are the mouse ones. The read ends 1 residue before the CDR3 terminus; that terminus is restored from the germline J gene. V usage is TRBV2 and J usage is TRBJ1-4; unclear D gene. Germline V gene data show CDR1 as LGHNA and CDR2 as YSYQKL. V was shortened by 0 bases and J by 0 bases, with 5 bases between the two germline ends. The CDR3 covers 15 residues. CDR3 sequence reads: CASSQESVSNERLFF. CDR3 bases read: TGTGCCAGCAGCCAAGAATCAGTTTCCAACGAAAGATTATTT.

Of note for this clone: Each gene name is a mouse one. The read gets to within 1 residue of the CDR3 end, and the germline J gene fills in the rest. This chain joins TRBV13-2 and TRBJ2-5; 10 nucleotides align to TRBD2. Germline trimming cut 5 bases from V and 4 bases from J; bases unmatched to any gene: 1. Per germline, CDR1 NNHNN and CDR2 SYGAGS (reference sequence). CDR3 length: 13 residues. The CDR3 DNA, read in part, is TGTGCCAGCGGGGACTGGGGGAAAGACACCCAGTAC. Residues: CASGDWGKDTQY. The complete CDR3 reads CASGDWGKDTQYF.

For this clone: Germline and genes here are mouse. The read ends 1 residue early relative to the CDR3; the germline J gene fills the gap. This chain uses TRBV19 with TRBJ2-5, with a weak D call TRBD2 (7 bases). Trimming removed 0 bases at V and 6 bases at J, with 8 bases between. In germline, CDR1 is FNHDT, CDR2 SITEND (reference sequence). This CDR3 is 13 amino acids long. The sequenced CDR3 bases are TGTGCCAGCAGTATAGTGGGGGGCGACACCCAGTAC. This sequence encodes CASSIVGGDTQY. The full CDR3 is CASSIVGGDTQYF. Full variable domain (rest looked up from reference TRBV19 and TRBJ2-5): GGIITQTPKFLIGQEGQKLTLKCQQNFNHDTMYWYRQDSGKGLRLIYYSITENDLQKGDLSEGYDASREKKSSFSLTVTSAQKNEMAVFLCASSIVGGDTQYFGPGTRLLVL.

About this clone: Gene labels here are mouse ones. CDR3 residues: CASGTGANTGQLYF. The sequenced CDR3 bases are TGTGCCAGCGGTACTGGGGCTAACACCGGGCAGCTCTAC. The rearrangement uses TRBV13-2 and TRBJ2-2; 7 nucleotides match TRBD2. With the read ending 1 residue before the CDR3 end, the germline J gene is used to fill in that end. CDR3 length: 14 amino acids. Germline-derived CDR1 and CDR2 are NNHNN and SYGAGS (reference sequence). Trimming took 4 bases from V and 2 from J; bases not matched to a gene: 2.

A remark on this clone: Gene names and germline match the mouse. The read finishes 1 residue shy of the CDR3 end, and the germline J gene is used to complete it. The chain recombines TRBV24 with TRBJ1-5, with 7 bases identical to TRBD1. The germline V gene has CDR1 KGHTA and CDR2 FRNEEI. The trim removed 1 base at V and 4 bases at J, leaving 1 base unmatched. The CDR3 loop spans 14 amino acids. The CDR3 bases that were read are TGTGCCAGCAGTCTGTTGGGACAGAACCAGGCTCCGCTT. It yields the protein CASSLLGQNQAPL. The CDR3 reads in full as CASSLLGQNQAPLF.

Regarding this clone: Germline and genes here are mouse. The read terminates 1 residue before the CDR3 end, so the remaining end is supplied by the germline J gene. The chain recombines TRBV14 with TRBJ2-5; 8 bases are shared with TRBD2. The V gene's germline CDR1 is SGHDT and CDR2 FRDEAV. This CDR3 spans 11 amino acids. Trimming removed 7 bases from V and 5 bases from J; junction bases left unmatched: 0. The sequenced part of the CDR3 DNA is TGTGCCAGCTGGGGGGGAGACACCCAGTAC. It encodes CASWGGDTQY. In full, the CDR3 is CASWGGDTQYF.

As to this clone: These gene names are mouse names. The DNA read from the CDR3 is TGTGCAAGCAGCTTTAACAGGGGGACCAACGAAAGATTATTT. This encodes CASSFNRGTNERLF. The whole CDR3 region reads CASSFNRGTNERLFF. The rearrangement uses TRBV16 and TRBJ1-4; TRBD1 agrees at 8 bases. The CDR3 end is not reached by the read, which stops 1 residue before it; the germline J gene fills it in. The J segment lost 3 bases and the V segment lost 3 bases, leaving 3 bases of the junction unmatched. The V gene's germline CDR1 is SGHSA and CDR2 FRNQAP. This CDR3 spans 15 amino acids.

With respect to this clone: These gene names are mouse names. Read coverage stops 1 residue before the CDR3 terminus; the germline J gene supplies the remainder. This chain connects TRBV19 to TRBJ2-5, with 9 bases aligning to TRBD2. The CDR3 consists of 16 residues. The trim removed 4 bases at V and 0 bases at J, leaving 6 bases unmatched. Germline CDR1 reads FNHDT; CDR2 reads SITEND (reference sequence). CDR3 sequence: CASSPGLGVNQDTQYF. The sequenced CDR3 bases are TGTGCCAGCAGTCCGGGACTGGGAGTTAACCAAGACACCCAGTAC. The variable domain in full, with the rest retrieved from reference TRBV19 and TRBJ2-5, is GGIITQTPKFLIGQEGQKLTLKCQQNFNHDTMYWYRQDSGKGLRLIYYSITENDLQKGDLSEGYDASREKKSSFSLTVTSAQKNEMAVFLCASSPGLGVNQDTQYFGPGTRLLVL.

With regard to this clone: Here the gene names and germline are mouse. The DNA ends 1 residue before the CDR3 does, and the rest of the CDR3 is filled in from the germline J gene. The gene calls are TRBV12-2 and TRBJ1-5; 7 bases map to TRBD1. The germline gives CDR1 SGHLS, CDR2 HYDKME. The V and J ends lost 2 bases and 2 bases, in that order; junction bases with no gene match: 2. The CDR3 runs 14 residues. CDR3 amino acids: CASSHGTDNQAPLF. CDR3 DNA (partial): TGTGCCAGCTCTCACGGGACAGACAACCAGGCTCCGCTT.

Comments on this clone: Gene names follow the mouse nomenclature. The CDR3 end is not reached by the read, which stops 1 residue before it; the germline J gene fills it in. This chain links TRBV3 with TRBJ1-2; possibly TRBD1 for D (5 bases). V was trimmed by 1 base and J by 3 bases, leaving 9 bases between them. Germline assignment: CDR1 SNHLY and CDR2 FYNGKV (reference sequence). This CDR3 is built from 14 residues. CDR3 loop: CASSLEGSDSDYTF. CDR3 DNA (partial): TGTGCCAGCAGCTTAGAGGGGTCAGACTCCGACTACACC.

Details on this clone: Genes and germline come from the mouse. The CDR3 protein is CASSERENTLYF. The CDR3 bases that were read are TGTGCCAGCAGTGAGAGGGAAAACACCTTGTAC. This sequence joins TRBV13-3 and TRBJ2-4; D gene unclear. The read terminates 1 residue ahead of where the CDR3 ends, so the germline J gene completes it. The CDR3 spans 12 residues. V dropped 2 bases and J dropped 4 bases, with 5 bases sitting between them. Germline V gene sequence: CDR1 NNHDY, CDR2 SYVADS.